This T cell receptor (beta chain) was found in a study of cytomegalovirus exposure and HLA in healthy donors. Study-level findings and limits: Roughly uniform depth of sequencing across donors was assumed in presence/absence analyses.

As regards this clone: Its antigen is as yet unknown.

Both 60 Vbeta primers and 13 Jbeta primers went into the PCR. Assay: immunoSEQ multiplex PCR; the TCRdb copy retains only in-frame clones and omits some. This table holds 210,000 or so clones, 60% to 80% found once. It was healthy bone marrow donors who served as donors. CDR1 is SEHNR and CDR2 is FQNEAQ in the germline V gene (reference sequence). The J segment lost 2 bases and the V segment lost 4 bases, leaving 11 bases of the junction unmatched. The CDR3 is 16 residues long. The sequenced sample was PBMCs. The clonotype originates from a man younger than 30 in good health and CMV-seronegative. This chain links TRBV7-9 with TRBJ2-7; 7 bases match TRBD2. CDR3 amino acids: CASSSPSGDFPYEQYF. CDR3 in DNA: TGTGCCAGCAGCTCCCCCAGCGGGGACTTTCCCTACGAGCAGTACTTC.